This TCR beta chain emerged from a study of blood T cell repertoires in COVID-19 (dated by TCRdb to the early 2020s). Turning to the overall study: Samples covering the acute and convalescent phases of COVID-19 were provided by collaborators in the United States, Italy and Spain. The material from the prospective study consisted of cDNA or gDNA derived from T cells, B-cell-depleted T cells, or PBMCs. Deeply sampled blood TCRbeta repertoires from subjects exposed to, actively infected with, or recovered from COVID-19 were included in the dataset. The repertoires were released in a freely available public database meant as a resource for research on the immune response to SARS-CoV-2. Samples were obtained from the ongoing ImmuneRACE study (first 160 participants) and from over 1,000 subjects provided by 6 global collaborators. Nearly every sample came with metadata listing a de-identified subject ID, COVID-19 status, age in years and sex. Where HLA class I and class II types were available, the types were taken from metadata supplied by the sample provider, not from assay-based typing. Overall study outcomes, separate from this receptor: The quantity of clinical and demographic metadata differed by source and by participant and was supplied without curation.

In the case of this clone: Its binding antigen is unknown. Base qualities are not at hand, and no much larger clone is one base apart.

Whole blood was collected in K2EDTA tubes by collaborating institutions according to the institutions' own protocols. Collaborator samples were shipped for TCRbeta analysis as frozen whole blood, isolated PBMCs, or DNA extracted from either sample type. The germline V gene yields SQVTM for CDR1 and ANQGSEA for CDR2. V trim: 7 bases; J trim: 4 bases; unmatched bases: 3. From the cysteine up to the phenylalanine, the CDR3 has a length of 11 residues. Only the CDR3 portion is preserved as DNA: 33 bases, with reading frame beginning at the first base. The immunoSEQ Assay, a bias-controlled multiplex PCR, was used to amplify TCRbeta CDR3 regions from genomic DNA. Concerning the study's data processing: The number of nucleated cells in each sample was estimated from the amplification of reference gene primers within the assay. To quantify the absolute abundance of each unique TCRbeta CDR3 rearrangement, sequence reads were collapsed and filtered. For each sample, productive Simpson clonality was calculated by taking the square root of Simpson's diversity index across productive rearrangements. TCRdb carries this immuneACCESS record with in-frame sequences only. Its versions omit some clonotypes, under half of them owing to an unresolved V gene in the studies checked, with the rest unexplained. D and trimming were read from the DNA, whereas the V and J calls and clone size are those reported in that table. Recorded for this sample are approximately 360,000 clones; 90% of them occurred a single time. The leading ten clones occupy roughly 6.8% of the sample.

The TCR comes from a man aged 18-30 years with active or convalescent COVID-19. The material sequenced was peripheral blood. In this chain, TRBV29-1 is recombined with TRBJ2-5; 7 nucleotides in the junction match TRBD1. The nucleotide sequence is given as TGCAGCGCAGGGGGAAGAGAGACCCAGTACTTC. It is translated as CSAGGRETQYF.